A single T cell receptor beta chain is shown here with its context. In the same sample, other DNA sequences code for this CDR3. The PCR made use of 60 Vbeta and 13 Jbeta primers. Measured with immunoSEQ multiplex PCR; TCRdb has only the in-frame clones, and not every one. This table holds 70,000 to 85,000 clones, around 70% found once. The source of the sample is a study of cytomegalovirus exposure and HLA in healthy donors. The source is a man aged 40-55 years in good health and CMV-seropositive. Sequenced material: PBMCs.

CDR3 coding DNA: TGCGCCAGCAGTTCGGGACAGGGGACAGATACGCAGTATTTT. It encodes CASSSGQGTDTQYF. The chain combines TRBV5-1 with TRBJ2-3, with 10 positions matching TRBD1. Germline trimming cut 5 bases from V and 3 bases from J; bases unmatched to any gene: 3. The CDR3 consists of 14 residues. Germline-derived CDR1 and CDR2 are SGHRS and YFSETQ.